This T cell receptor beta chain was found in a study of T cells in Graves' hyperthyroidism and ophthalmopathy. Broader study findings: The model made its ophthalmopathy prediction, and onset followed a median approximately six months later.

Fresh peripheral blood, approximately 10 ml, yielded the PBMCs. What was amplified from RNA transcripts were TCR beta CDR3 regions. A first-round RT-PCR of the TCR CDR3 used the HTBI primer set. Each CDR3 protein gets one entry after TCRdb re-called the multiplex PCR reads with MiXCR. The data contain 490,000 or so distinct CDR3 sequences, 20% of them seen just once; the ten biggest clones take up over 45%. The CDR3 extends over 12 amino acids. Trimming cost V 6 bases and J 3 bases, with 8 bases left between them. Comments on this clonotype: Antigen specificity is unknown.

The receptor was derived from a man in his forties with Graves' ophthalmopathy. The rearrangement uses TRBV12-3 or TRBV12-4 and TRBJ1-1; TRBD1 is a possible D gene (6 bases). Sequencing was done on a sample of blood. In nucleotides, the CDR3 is TGTGCCAGCAGCACAGGGTACACTGAAGCTTTCTTT. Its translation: CASSTGYTEAFF.